The 9 T cell receptor beta chains in this list originate from one sample, sequenced in a study of shared clonotypes between healthy human individuals. Positive CCR7 selection of CD45RO-negative cells yielded the naive CD8 cells, and terminally differentiated effector memory CD45RA+ cells were excluded. The assay was immunoSEQ multiplex PCR, and TCRdb's table has in-frame clones only and misses some. The profile shows 500,000 to 700,000 clones, 95% of them singletons. The sample taken for sequencing was naive CD8+ T cells sorted from blood. These receptors were taken from a woman between 25 and 40 years old in good health.

The chain joins TRBV27 to TRBJ2-7; 15 bases agree with TRBD2. The CDR3 covers 18 residues. Germline V gene sequence: CDR1 MNHEY, CDR2 SMNVEV (reference sequence). V lost 6 bases and J lost 1; bases outside the gene matches: 10. CDR3 DNA sequence: TGTGCCAGCAGAGAACTTGGACTAGCGGGAGGGCCGTCCTACGAGCAGTACTTC. The encoded protein is CASRELGLAGGPSYEQYF.

This clone was recorded once. V and J are TRBV5-6 and TRBJ1-3; the match to TRBD1 covers 8 bases. V lost 2 bases to trimming and J lost 9 bases; unmatched junction nucleotides: 7. Germline CDR1 and CDR2: SGHDT and YYEEEE. This CDR3 spans 14 amino acids. CDR3 residues: CASSFGQGSGTIYF. CDR3 coding DNA: TGTGCCAGCAGCTTTGGACAGGGTAGCGGCACCATATATTTT.

The rearrangement uses TRBV30 and TRBJ2-2, with 8 bases lining up with TRBD2. Germline-derived CDR1 and CDR2 are GTSNPN and SVGIG (reference sequence). The CDR3 sequence is 13 residues long. J lost 5 bases, V lost 4 bases, and 3 bases had no gene match. CDR3 amino acids: CAWTTSGTGELFF. CDR3 bases: TGTGCCTGGACCACTAGCGGAACCGGGGAGCTGTTTTTT.

This sequence joins TRBV7-9 and TRBJ2-7; 13 nucleotides align to TRBD2. CDR1 is SEHNR and CDR2 is FQNEAQ in the germline V gene (reference sequence). Trimming cost V 4 bases and J 0 bases; bases outside gene matches: 6. The CDR3 runs 17 residues. CDR3 nucleotide sequence: TGTGCCAGCAGCTCGACTAGCGGGAGGCGAATCTCCTACGAGCAGTACTTC. Translated: CASSSTSGRRISYEQYF.

This chain links TRBV2 with TRBJ2-7; D gene uncertain. In germline, CDR1 is SNHLY, CDR2 FYNNEI. There are 12 residues in the CDR3. Trimming removed 7 bases at V and 0 bases at J, with 7 bases between. This CDR3 reads CASKVGSYEQYF. The CDR3 nucleotides are TGTGCCAGCAAGGTTGGCTCCTACGAGCAGTACTTC.

The chain employs TRBV2 and TRBJ1-3; perhaps TRBD1 as D (5 bases). This CDR3 has 15 residues. Trimming shortened V by 6 bases and J by 3 bases, and 15 bases separated the two germline ends. Germline V gene data show CDR1 as SNHLY and CDR2 as FYNNEI. In DNA, the CDR3 is TGTGCCAGCAGAACGGGGACCTCTGGTGGAAACACCATATATTTT. This codes for CASRTGTSGGNTIYF.

V and J are TRBV7-2 and TRBJ2-5; TRBD2 aligns across 7 bases. TRBJ2-7 matches the DNA end more closely, so the J call is doubtful. CDR1 SGHTA and CDR2 FQGNSA come from the germline V gene. The CDR3 is 14 residues long. The CDR3 sequence is CASSWGGRGYEQYF. DNA of the CDR3: TGTGCCAGCAGCTGGGGAGGGAGAGGGTACGAGCAGTACTTC.

The V gene is TRBV11-2, the J gene TRBJ1-1; D is possibly TRBD1 (5 bases). The CDR3 totals 16 residues. Germline V lookup: CDR1 SGHAT, CDR2 FQNNGV. V lost 1 base, J lost 1 base, and 13 bases lay in between. DNA for the CDR3: TGTGCCAGCAGCTTAGTAACCGGGACGGGGAACACTGAAGCTTTCTTT. This codes for CASSLVTGTGNTEAFF.

V usage is TRBV4-1 and J usage is TRBJ2-5; D may be TRBD1 (5 bases). V was trimmed by 4 bases and J by 8 bases, leaving 14 bases between them. Germline V gives CDR1 MGHRA, CDR2 YSYEKL. The length of the CDR3 is 13 residues. The CDR3 reads CASSPHRTTTQYF. The CDR3 nucleotides read TGCGCCAGCAGCCCCCACCGGACAACCACCCAGTACTTC.